This paragraph reports one T cell receptor beta chain. Sequenced by immunoSEQ multiplex PCR; TCRdb stores in-frame clones only, minus some. This sample has under 70,000 clones, with 65% to 90% found just once. The germline V gene has CDR1 MNHEY and CDR2 SMNVEV (reference sequence). The CDR3 totals 13 residues. V was pared by 5 bases and J by 5 bases, with 12 bases between. Time point reported: pretreatment peripheral blood. This sample is part of a study of PD-L1 blockade in urothelial cancer. The J gene is TRBJ1-1, the V gene TRBV27; D gene ambiguous. This sequence originates from a man between 65 and 85 years old with urothelial cancer. The sequencing here drew on PBMCs, taken around atezolizumab (anti-PD-L1) treatment. The CDR3 DNA reads TGTGCCAGCAGTAAGGCGGGCTGGACTGAAGCTTTCTTT. Translation: CASSKAGWTEAFF.